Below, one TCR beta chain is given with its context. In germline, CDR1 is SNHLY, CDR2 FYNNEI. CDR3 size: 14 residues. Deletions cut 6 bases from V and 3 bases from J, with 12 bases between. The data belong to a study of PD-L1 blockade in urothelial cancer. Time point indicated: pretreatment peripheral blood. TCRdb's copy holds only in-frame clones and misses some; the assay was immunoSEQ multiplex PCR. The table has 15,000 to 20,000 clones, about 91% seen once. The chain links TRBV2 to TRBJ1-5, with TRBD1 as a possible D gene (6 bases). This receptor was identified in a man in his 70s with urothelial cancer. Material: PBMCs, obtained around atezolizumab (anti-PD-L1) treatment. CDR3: CASRSWTDNQPQHF. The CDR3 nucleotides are TGTGCCAGCAGGAGCTGGACAGACAATCAGCCCCAGCATTTT.